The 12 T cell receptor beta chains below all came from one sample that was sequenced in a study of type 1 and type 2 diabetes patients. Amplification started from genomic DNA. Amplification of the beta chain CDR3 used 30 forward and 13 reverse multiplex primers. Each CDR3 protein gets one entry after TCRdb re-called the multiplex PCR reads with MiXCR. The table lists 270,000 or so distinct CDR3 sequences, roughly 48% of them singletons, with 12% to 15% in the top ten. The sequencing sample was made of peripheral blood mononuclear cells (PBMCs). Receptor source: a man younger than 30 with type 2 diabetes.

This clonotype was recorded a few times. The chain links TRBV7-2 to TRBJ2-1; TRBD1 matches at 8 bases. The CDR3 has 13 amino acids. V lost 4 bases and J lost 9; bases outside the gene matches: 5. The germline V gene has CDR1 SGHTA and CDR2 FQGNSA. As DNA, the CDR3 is TGTGCCAGCAGCTCCGGACAGGGCGGTGAGCAGTTCTTC. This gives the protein CASSSGQGGEQFF. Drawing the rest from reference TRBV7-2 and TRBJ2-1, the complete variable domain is GAGVSQSPSNKVTEKGKDVELRCDPISGHTALYWYRQSLGQGLEFLIYFQGNSAPDKSGLPSDRFSAERTGGSVSTLTIQRTQQEDSAVYLCASSSGQGGEQFFGPGTRLTVL.

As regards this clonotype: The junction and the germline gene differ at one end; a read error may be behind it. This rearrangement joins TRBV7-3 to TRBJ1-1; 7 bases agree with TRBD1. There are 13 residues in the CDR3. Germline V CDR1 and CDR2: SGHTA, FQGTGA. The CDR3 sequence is CASSLNRGAEAFF. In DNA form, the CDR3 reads TGTGCTAGCAGCTTAAACAGGGGTGCTGAAGCTTTCTTT.

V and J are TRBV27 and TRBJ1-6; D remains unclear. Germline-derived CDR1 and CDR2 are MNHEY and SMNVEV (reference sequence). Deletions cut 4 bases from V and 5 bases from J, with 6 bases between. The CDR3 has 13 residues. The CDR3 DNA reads TGTGCCAGCAGTTCTGGGCATAATTCACCCCTCCACTTT. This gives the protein CASSSGHNSPLHF.

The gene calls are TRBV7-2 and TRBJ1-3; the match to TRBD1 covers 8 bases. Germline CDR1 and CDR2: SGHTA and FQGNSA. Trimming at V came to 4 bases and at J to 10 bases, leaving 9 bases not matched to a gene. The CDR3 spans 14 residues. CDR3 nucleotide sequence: TGTGCCAGCAGCTCGTTAGGACAGGGACTAACCATATATTTT. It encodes CASSSLGQGLTIYF.

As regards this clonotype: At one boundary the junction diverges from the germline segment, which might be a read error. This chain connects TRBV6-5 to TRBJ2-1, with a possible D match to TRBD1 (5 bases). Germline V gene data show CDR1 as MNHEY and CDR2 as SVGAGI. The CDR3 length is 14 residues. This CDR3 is CASNEAQVYSEQFF. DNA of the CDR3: TGTGCCAGCAATGAAGCACAGGTTTACAGTGAGCAGTTCTTC.

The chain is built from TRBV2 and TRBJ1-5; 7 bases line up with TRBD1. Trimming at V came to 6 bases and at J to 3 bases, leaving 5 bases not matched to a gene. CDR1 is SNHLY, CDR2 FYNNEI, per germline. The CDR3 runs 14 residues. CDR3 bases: TGTGCCAGCAGGGGGGACAGCGACAATCAGCCCCAGCATTTT. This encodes CASRGDSDNQPQHF.

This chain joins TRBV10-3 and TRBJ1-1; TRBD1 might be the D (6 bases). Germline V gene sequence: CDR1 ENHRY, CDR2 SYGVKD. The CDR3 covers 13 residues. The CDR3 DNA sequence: TGTGCGACTGAAACAGGGAGGGGTACTGAAGCTTTCTTT. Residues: CATETGRGTEAFF.

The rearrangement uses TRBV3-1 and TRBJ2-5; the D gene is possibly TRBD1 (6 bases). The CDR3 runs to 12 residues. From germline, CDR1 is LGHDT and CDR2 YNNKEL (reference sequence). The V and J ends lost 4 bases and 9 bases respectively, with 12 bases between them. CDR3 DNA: TGTGCCAGCAGCCTCCTGTGGGGGCCCCAGTACTTC. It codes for CASSLLWGPQYF.

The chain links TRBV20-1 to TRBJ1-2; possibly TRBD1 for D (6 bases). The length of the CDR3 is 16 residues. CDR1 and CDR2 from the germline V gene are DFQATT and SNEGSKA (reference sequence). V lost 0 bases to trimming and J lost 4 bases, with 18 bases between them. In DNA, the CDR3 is TGCAGTGCTAGAGATTTGGGGGGGCGGGAAAGCTATGGCTACACCTTC. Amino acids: CSARDLGGRESYGYTF.

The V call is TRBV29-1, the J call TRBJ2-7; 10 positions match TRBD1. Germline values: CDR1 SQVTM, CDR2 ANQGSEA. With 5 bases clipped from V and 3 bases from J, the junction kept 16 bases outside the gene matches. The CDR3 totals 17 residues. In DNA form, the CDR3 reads TGCAGCGTTAAAAGAGCCCTGGGGACAGGGGTTGGCTACGAGCAGTACTTC. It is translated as CSVKRALGTGVGYEQYF.

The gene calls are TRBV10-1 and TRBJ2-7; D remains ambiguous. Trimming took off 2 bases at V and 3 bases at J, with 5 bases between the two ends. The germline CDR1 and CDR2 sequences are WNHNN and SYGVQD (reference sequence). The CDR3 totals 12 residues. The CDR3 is CASSEDHYEQYF. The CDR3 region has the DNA TGCGCCAGCAGTGAGGACCACTACGAGCAGTACTTC.

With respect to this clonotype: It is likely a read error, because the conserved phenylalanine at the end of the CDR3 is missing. The CDR3 DNA reads as TGTGCCAGCAGCTTAGCCGGGGCCGAAACCCAGTACTCC. Translating it yields CASSLAGAETQYS. The chain joins TRBV7-2 to TRBJ2-5, with D perhaps being TRBD1 or TRBD2 (5 bases each). The CDR3 is 13 amino acids. Germline CDR1 SGHTA, CDR2 FQGNSA. The V end lost 0 bases, the J end lost 8 bases, and 10 bases lay between the germline ends.